This T cell receptor beta chain was sequenced in a study of T cell responses to AZD1222 COVID-19 vaccine. Study background: Doses given second, at about 4 or about 12 weeks, were pooled.

As concerns this clone: What it binds is not known.

The V gene lost 1 base and the J gene lost 6 bases, with 12 bases spanning the gap. This CDR3 comprises 15 residues. CDR1 and CDR2 from the germline V gene are LNHNV and YYDKDF (reference sequence). Only in-frame clones appear in the TCRdb table, and some are missing; sequencing was by immunoSEQ multiplex PCR. The sample has around 120,000 clones, approximately 90% seen once; the top ten hold around 3.5%. Points from the study as a whole: The breadth and depth of Spike-specific TCRs increased once two AZD1222 doses had been given. The study reported that nearly half of spike-specific TCRs target unmutated variant regions.

The sample in question was peripheral blood, obtained on day 0 of AZD1222 vaccination. The V call is TRBV15, the J call TRBJ1-4; TRBD1 is a possible D gene (6 bases). The receptor's source is an adult in good health. The CDR3 sequence is CATSRGTGWDEKLFF. As DNA, the CDR3 is TGTGCCACCAGCAGAGGAACAGGGTGGGATGAAAAACTGTTTTTT.